This T cell receptor (beta chain) is from a study of T cell responses to AZD1222 COVID-19 vaccine. Study-wide findings and caveats: A rise in Spike-specific TCR breadth and depth followed two AZD1222 doses. White British donors predominated, females outnumbered males, and clonal diversity was possibly underestimated. Researchers took repertoire samples only after the peak T cell response had come. Only a handful of people who got AZD1222 tested seropositive at baseline.

Germline V gives CDR1 SGHRS, CDR2 YFSETQ. This CDR3 is 14 amino acids long. Trimming left V 1 base short and J 6 bases short, with 14 bases between. Sequencing used immunoSEQ multiplex PCR; TCRdb keeps in-frame clones, though not all of them. The table lists roughly 97,000 clones, around nine tenths of them singletons. This clone was seen a few times. Its antigen is unknown. This material consisted of peripheral blood, taken on day 0 of AZD1222 vaccination. The rearrangement joins TRBV5-1 to TRBJ2-7; D is perhaps TRBD1 (6 bases). The sequence was collected from an adult in good health. The CDR3 DNA follows: TGCGCCAGCAGCTTGACCCGGGACAATCGCGAGCAGTACTTC. It encodes CASSLTRDNREQYF.